The 3 T cell receptor beta chains given below trace back to one sample, sequenced in a study of molecular identifiers for immune sequencing clone quantification. TCRdb re-called the PCR reads through MiXCR, storing one row per CDR3 protein. This table holds 300,000 to 400,000 distinct CDR3 sequences, over 20% found once. Sample: naive CD8+ T cells from blood, with Jurkat cell RNA spiked in. Subset defined: FACS-sorted CD8+CD4-CCR7+CD45RA+ naive T cells. Source of these receptors: a human donor in good health. Some libraries in this study had Jurkat cell RNA spiked in.

A few counts support this clonotype. The rearrangement uses TRBV4-3 and TRBJ2-7, with 9 positions matching TRBD1. Germline CDR1 reads LGHNA; CDR2 reads YSLEER. The CDR3 is 20 amino acids. Trimming removed 0 bases from V and 0 bases from J; junction bases left unmatched: 15. CDR3 DNA: TGCGCCAGCAGCCAAGAGTTAGTATTAGGACAGGGGCCGAGCTCCTACGAGCAGTACTTC. Translating it yields CASSQELVLGQGPSSYEQYF.

This clonotype was detected a few times. The V gene is TRBV7-9, the J gene TRBJ1-1; D is undetermined. This CDR3 region has 11 residues. The V and J ends lost 7 bases and 1 base respectively, with 4 bases between them. The germline CDR1 and CDR2 sequences are SEHNR and FQNEAQ (reference sequence). The CDR3 sequence: CASMENTEAFF. The CDR3 DNA reads as TGTGCCAGCATGGAGAACACTGAAGCTTTCTTT.

This clonotype has a count of ten or more. V and J are TRBV27 and TRBJ2-7; tentative D call: TRBD1 (7 bases). The CDR3 runs to 15 residues. In germline, CDR1 is MNHEY, CDR2 SMNVEV (reference sequence). Deletions cut 3 bases from V and 3 bases from J, with 15 bases between. The CDR3 reads CASSFGGGNFYEQYF. In DNA, the CDR3 is TGTGCCAGCAGTTTCGGAGGGGGCAACTTCTACGAGCAGTACTTC.